These 19 T cell receptor beta chains were sequenced from one sample in a study of graft-versus-host responses after intestinal transplantation. For these receptors, no antigen is known. Only in-frame clones appear in the TCRdb table, and some are missing; sequencing was by immunoSEQ multiplex PCR. The sample includes some 130,000 clones, around nine tenths of them seen just once. This specimen was unstimulated CD4+ T cells sorted from spleen or lymph node cells, taken before intestinal transplant. These receptor sequences come from a human donor who received an intestinal transplant.

V and J are TRBV6-1 and TRBJ1-2; a weak D match, TRBD1 (6 bases). Trimming left V 2 bases short and J 6 bases short, with 10 bases between. The CDR3 contains 13 residues. CDR1 is MNHNS and CDR2 is SASEGT in the germline V gene. In nucleotides, the CDR3 is TGTGCCAGCAGTGAACGGGGGCGGGATGGCTACACCTTC. Translation gives CASSERGRDGYTF.

The rearrangement uses TRBV6-1 and TRBJ2-5; 8 bases align to TRBD2. Germline trimming cut 3 bases from V and 5 bases from J; bases unmatched to any gene: 8. Germline V gene lookup returns CDR1 MNHNS and CDR2 SASEGT. This CDR3 is 15 amino acids long. The CDR3 sequence: CASSDLSGGGETQYF. The CDR3 region has the DNA TGTGCCAGCAGTGACCTAAGCGGGGGTGGGGAGACCCAGTACTTC.

J is TRBJ2-7 and V is TRBV4-1; D perhaps matches TRBD1 (5 bases). The CDR3 loop spans 15 amino acids. V was cut by 1 base and J by 3 bases, with 13 bases left in between. Germline V gene sequence: CDR1 MGHRA, CDR2 YSYEKL. CDR3 region: CASSQGEDSFYEQYF. The CDR3 region has the DNA TGCGCCAGCAGCCAAGGAGAAGACAGCTTCTACGAGCAGTACTTC.

This chain joins TRBV7-7 and TRBJ2-1, with 7 bases lining up with TRBD2. After removal of 2 bases from V and 5 bases from J, the junction contained 3 bases not matched to a gene. The CDR3 is 14 amino acids. Germline assignment: CDR1 SSHAT and CDR2 FNYEAQ (reference sequence). The CDR3 reads CASSLTGGDNEQFF. The CDR3 bases are TGTGCCAGCAGCTTAACGGGGGGTGACAATGAGCAGTTCTTC.

This chain connects TRBV5-6 to TRBJ1-2, with D possibly being TRBD1 (6 bases). This CDR3 has 14 residues. Germline V gene lookup returns CDR1 SGHDT and CDR2 YYEEEE. Deletions cut 2 bases from V and 2 bases from J, with 10 bases between. The CDR3 coding sequence is TGTGCCAGCAGCTTCGGGGGGGCCAACTATGGCTACACCTTC. It is translated as CASSFGGANYGYTF.

This chain connects TRBV4-1 to TRBJ2-2, with D tentatively TRBD2 (6 bases). Germline V gives CDR1 MGHRA, CDR2 YSYEKL. This CDR3 is 18 amino acids long. Trimming pared 5 bases from V and 5 bases from J, leaving 24 bases between. CDR3 sequence (DNA): TGCGCCAGCAGCGGGAAACATTTTGGGACTGCAAATACCGGGGAGCTGTTTTTT. This translates into CASSGKHFGTANTGELFF.

The chain's CDR3 is CASSLSDVFNEQFF. The DNA of the CDR3 is TGTGCCAGCAGCTTGAGTGACGTATTCAATGAGCAGTTCTTC. This rearrangement joins TRBV5-4 to TRBJ2-1, with D unresolved. The length of the CDR3 is 14 residues. CDR1 is SGHNT and CDR2 is YYREEE in the germline V gene (reference sequence). Trimming stripped 1 base from V and 6 bases from J, with 11 bases between.

The chain's CDR3 is CASSPGQGAWPAFF. In DNA, the CDR3 is TGTGCCAGCAGTCCGGGACAGGGGGCCTGGCCAGCTTTCTTT. J is TRBJ1-1 and V is TRBV5-4; 12 nucleotides align to TRBD1. The V and J ends lost 5 bases and 10 bases, in that order; junction bases with no gene match: 9. The CDR3 totals 14 residues. Germline V CDR1 and CDR2: SGHNT, YYREEE (reference sequence).

This chain uses TRBV18 with TRBJ2-3; D call uncertain. CDR3 size: 12 residues. Germline assignment: CDR1 KGHSH and CDR2 LQKENI. The germline V and J ends were trimmed by 3 bases and 6 bases, with 7 bases remaining between them. CDR3 nucleotide sequence: TGTGCCAGCTCACCTTACGAGGATACGCAGTATTTT. Translated, it gives CASSPYEDTQYF.

The gene calls are TRBV19 and TRBJ2-1, with D perhaps TRBD1 or TRBD2 (5 bases each). From germline, CDR1 is LNHDA and CDR2 SQIVND (reference sequence). CDR3 size: 15 residues. V gave up 5 bases and J gave up 7 bases, with 18 bases separating them. CDR3 residues: CASSPGFGAKNEQFF. The DNA of the CDR3 is TGTGCCAGTAGTCCAGGGTTCGGGGCTAAAAATGAGCAGTTCTTC.

The rearrangement joins TRBV5-1 to TRBJ2-7, with D unresolved. Germline CDR1 and CDR2: SGHRS and YFSETQ. Trimming removed 4 bases at V and 7 bases at J, with 15 bases between. This CDR3 is 13 amino acids long. This chain's CDR3 is CASSPGWGGEQYF. CDR3 DNA: TGCGCCAGCAGCCCTGGTTGGGGTGGGGAGCAGTACTTC.

The chain uses TRBV5-1 and TRBJ1-2; D remains ambiguous. The CDR3 loop spans 12 amino acids. Germline V gene data show CDR1 as SGHRS and CDR2 as YFSETQ. V shed 4 bases and J shed 4 bases, with 8 bases lying between them. CDR3 in amino acids: CASSVGVYGYTF. CDR3 coding DNA: TGCGCCAGCAGCGTGGGCGTCTATGGCTACACCTTC.

V gene TRBV11-2 combines with J gene TRBJ2-2; D remains unclear. Between the trimmed V and J ends, which lost 2 bases and 6 bases, there was a span of 16 bases. The CDR3 is 16 residues long. CDR1 is SGHAT, CDR2 FQNNGV, per germline. DNA of the CDR3: TGTGCCAGCAGCTTAAGATCGGTGATGGATTCCGGGGAGCTGTTTTTT. This gives the protein CASSLRSVMDSGELFF.

The V call is TRBV9, the J call TRBJ2-2; D may correspond to TRBD1 or TRBD2 (6 bases each). This CDR3 has 16 residues. V lost 5 bases and J lost 7, with 21 bases in between. Germline-derived CDR1 and CDR2 are SGDLS and YYNGEE. CDR3 in amino acids: CASSPGAGAHGGELFF. CDR3 bases: TGTGCCAGCAGTCCGGGGGCGGGCGCTCATGGCGGGGAGCTGTTTTTT.

The J gene is TRBJ2-5, the V gene TRBV10-2; D remains unclear. Germline CDR1 is WSHSY and CDR2 is SAAADI. The V end was cut by 6 bases, the J end by 1 base, with 12 bases between. This CDR3 region has 14 residues. This CDR3 is CASRGMRFQETQYF. Written as DNA, the CDR3 is TGCGCCAGCAGGGGAATGCGCTTCCAAGAGACCCAGTACTTC.

This chain joins TRBV7-9 and TRBJ2-7; D gene uncertain. Deletions cut 5 bases from V and 3 bases from J, with 14 bases between. This CDR3 has 14 amino acids. Germline CDR1 reads SEHNR; CDR2 reads FQNEAQ (reference sequence). The CDR3 sequence: CASSPQGISYEQYF. In DNA, the CDR3 is TGTGCCAGCAGCCCCCAAGGGATCAGCTACGAGCAGTACTTC.

The rearrangement uses TRBV5-1 and TRBJ1-2; D might be TRBD1 (6 bases). V was pared by 3 bases and J by 6 bases, with 9 bases between. The germline V gene encodes CDR1 SGHRS and CDR2 YFSETQ. The CDR3 totals 12 residues. CDR3 loop: CASSSHRDGYTF. In nucleotides, the CDR3 is TGCGCCAGCAGCTCCCACAGGGATGGCTACACCTTC.

V is TRBV19 and J is TRBJ1-4, with a weak D call TRBD1 (6 bases). The CDR3 is 14 residues long. Between the trimmed V and J ends, which lost 4 bases and 7 bases, there was a span of 13 bases. Germline V gene sequence: CDR1 LNHDA, CDR2 SQIVND (reference sequence). This CDR3 reads CASSTPGQSEKLFF. The CDR3 DNA reads as TGTGCCAGTAGTACCCCCGGACAGTCTGAAAAACTGTTTTTT. The full variable domain, its missing parts supplied by reference TRBV19 and TRBJ1-4, is DGGITQSPKYLFRKEGQNVTLSCEQNLNHDAMYWYRQDPGQGLRLIYYSQIVNDFQKGDIAEGYSVSREKKESFPLTVTSAQKNPTAFYLCASSTPGQSEKLFFGSGTQLSVL.

Notes on this clone: Other DNA sequences from this sample encode an identical CDR3 as well. The chain couples TRBV2 to TRBJ2-3, with no clear D. V gave up 7 bases and J gave up 2 bases, with 4 bases separating them. The CDR3 loop spans 11 amino acids. Germline CDR1 and CDR2: SNHLY and FYNNEI. CDR3 protein: CASTPTDTQYF. CDR3 coding DNA: TGTGCCAGCACTCCCACAGATACGCAGTATTTT.